This T cell receptor beta chain was sequenced for a study of cytomegalovirus exposure and HLA in healthy donors. Trimming removed 4 bases from V and 6 bases from J, with 14 bases in between. CDR3 size: 14 residues. Looked up from germline, CDR1 is MGHRA and CDR2 is YSYEKL. With respect to this clone: As yet, its antigen is unknown.

Study-wide results and caveats: When analyzed later, the rates of TCR association showed variation by HLA locus, with DRB1 the most and HLA-C the fewest. According to a later analysis, donors in an Asian-associated ancestry cluster reportedly had fewer N-insertions than the approximately 730-donor mean.

The PCR employed 60 Vbeta primers together with 13 Jbeta primers. Using immunoSEQ multiplex PCR, the repertoire was profiled, and TCRdb retains in-frame clones only, with some absent. The table records 140,000 or so clones, about 75% of them present only once. The specimen was PBMCs. The TCR originated in a woman in her 30s in good health and CMV-seronegative. The rearrangement uses TRBV4-1 and TRBJ2-3, with a possible D match to TRBD1 (6 bases). CDR3 amino acids: CASSPLGARDTQYF. The CDR3 nucleotides read TGCGCCAGCAGCCCCCTGGGGGCAAGGGATACGCAGTATTTT.